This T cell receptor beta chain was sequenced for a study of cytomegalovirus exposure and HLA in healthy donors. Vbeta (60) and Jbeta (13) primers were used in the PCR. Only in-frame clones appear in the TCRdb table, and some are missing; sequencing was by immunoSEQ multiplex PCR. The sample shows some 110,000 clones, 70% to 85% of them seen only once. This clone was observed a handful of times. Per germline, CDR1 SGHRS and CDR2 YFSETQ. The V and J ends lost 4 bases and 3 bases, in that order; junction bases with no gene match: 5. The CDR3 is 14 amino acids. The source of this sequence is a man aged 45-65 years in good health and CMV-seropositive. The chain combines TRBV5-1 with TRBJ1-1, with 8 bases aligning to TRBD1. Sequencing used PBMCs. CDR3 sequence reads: CASSTGTGYTEAFF. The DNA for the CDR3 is TGCGCCAGCAGCACCGGGACAGGATACACTGAAGCTTTCTTT.